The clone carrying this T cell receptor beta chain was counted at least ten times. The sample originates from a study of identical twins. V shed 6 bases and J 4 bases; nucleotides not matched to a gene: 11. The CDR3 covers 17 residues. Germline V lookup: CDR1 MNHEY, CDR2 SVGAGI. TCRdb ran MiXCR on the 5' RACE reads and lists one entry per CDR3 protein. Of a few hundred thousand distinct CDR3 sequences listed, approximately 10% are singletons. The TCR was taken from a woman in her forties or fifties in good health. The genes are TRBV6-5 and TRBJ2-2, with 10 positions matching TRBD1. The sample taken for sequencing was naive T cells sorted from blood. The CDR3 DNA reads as TGTGCCAGCAGACTATCTTCGGGACAGGGGCCCACCGGGGAGCTGTTTTTT. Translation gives CASRLSSGQGPTGELFF.